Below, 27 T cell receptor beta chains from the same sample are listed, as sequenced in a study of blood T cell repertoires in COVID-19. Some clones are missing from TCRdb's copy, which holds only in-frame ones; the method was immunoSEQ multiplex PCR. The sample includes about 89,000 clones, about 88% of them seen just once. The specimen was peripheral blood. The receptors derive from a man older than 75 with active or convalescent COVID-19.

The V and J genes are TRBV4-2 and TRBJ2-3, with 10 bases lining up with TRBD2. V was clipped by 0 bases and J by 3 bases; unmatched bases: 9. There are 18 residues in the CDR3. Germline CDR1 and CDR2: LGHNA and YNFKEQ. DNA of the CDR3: TGTGCCAGCAGCCAAGATAGGGCTAGCGGGAGAGGTACAGATACGCAGTATTTT. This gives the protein CASSQDRASGRGTDTQYF.

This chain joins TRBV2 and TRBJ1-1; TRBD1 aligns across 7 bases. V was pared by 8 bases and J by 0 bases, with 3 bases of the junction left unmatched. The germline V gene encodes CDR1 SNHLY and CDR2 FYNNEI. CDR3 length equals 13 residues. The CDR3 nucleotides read TGTGCCAGCCTACAGGGGTTGAACACTGAAGCTTTCTTT. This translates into CASLQGLNTEAFF.

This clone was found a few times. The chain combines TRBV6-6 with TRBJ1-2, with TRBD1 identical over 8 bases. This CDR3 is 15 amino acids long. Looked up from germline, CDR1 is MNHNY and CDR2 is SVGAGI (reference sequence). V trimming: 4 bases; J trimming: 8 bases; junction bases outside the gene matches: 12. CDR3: CASSSGVGTGGGYTF. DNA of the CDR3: TGTGCCAGCAGTTCAGGGGTGGGGACAGGCGGAGGCTACACCTTC.

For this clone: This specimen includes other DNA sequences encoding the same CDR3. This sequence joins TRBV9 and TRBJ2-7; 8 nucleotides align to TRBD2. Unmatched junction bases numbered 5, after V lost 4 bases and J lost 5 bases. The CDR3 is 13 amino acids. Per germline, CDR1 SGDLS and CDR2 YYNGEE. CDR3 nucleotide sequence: TGTGCCAGCAGCCCCGGGGGGGCGCACGAGCAGTACTTC. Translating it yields CASSPGGAHEQYF.

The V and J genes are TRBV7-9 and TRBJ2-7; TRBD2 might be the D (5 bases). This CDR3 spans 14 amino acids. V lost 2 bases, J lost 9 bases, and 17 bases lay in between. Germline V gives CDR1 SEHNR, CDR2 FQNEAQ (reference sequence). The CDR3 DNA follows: TGTGCCAGCAGCTTAAGAGGGAATCTAGCCGCGCAGTACTTC. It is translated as CASSLRGNLAAQYF.

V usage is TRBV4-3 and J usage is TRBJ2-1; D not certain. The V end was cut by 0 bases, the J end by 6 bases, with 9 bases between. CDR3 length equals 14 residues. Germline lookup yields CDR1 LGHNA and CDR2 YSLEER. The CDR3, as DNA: TGCGCCAGCAGCCAAGACGTGTACGGCAATGAGCAGTTCTTC. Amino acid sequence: CASSQDVYGNEQFF.

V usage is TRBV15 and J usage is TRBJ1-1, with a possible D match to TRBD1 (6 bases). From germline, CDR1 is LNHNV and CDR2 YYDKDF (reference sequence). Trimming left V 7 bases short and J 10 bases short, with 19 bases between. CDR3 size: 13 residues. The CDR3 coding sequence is TGTGCCACCACCGGACAGCCCCGAGGACTAGCTTTCTTT. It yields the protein CATTGQPRGLAFF. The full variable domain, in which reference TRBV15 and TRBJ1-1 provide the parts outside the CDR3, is DAMVIQNPRYQVTQFGKPVTLSCSQTLNHNVMYWYQQKSSQAPKLLFHYYDKDFNNEADTPDNFQSRRPNTSFCFLDIRSPGLGDTAMYLCATTGQPRGLAFFGQGTRLTVV.

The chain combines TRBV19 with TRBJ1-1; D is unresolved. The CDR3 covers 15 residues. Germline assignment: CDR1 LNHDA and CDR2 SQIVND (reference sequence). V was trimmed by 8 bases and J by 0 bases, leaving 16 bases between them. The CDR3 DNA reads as TGTGCCAGTGCCACGACCTTCCGGGTGAACACTGAAGCTTTCTTT. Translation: CASATTFRVNTEAFF.

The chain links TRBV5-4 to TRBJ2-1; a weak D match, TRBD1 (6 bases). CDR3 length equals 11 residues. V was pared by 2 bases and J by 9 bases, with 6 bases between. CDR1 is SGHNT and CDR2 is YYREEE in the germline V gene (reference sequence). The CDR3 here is CASSFRGEQFF. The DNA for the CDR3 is TGTGCCAGCAGCTTCAGGGGTGAGCAGTTCTTC.

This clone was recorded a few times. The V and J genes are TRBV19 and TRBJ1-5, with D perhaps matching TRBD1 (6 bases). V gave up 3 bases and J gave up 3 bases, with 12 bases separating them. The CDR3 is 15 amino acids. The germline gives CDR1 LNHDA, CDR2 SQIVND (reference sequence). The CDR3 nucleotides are TGTGCCAGTAGTATTACGGGGGGCCTCAATCAGCCCCAGCATTTT. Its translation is CASSITGGLNQPQHF.

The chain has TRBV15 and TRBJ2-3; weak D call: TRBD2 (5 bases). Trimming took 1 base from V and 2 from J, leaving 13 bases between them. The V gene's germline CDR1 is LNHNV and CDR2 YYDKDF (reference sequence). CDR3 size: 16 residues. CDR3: CATSRALLGVTDTQYF. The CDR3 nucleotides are TGTGCCACCAGCAGAGCCCTACTCGGGGTCACAGATACGCAGTATTTT.

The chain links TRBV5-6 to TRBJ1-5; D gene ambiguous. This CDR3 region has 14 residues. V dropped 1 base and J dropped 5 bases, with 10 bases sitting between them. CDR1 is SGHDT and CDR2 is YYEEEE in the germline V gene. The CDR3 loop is CASSLMGRDQPQHF. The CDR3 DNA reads TGTGCCAGCAGCTTGATGGGGAGGGATCAGCCCCAGCATTTT.

The DNA of the CDR3 is TGTGCCAGCAGCGTAGGTGGGCGGGGTGAAAAACTGTTTTTT. This sequence encodes CASSVGGRGEKLFF. V gene TRBV9 combines with J gene TRBJ1-4; D is unclear. Germline CDR1 SGDLS, CDR2 YYNGEE. Trimming stripped 0 bases from V and 7 bases from J, with 10 bases between. The CDR3 spans 14 residues. The variable domain in full, completed from reference TRBV9 and TRBJ1-4, reads DSGVTQTPKHLITATGQRVTLRCSPRSGDLSVYWYQQSLDQGLQFLIQYYNGEERAKGNILERFSAQQFPDLHSELNLSSLELGDSALYFCASSVGGRGEKLFFGSGTQLSVL.

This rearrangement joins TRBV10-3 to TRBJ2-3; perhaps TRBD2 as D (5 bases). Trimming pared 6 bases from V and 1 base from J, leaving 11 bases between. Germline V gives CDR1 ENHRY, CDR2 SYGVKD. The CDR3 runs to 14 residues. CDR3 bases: TGTGCCATCAGAAGCGGTGCGGGCACAGATACGCAGTATTTT. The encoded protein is CAIRSGAGTDTQYF.

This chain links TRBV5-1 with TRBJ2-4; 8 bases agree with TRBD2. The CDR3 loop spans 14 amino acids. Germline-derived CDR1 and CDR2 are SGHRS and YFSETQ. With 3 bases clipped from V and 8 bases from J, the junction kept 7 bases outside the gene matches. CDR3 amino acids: CASSSTSAFDIQYF. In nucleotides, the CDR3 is TGCGCCAGCAGCTCGACTAGCGCGTTTGACATTCAGTACTTC.

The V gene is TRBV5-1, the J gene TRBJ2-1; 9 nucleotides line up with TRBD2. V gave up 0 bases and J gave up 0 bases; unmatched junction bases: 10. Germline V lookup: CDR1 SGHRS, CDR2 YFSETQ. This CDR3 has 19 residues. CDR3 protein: CASSLEGTSNSFSYNEQFF. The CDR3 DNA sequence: TGCGCCAGCAGCTTGGAGGGGACTAGCAATTCCTTCTCCTACAATGAGCAGTTCTTC.

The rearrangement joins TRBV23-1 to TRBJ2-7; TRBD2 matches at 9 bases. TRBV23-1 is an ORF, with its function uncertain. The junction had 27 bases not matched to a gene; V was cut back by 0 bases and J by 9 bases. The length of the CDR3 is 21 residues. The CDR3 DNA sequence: TGCGCCAGCAGTCAATCGATAAGGCAGCAGGCCATCGGGGCGGGAGGGCCCGGGCAGTACTTC. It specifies CASSQSIRQQAIGAGGPGQYF.

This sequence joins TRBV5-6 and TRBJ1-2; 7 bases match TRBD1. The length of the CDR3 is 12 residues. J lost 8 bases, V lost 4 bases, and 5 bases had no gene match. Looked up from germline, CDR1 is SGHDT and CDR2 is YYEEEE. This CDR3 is CASSTQGYGYTF. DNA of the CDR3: TGTGCCAGCAGCACACAGGGGTACGGCTACACCTTC.

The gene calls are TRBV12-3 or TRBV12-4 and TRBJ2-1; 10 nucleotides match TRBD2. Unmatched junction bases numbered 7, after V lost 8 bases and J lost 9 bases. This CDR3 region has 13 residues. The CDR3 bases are TGTGCCAGCGCTGCTAGCGGGAGTAGTGAGCAGTTCTTC. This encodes CASAASGSSEQFF.

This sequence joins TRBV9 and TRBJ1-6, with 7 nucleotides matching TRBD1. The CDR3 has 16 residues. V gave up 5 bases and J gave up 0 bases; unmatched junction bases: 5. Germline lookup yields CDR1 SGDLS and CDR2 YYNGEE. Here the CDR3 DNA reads TGTGCCAGCAGTCAGGGGGAGAGCTCCTATAATTCACCCCTCCACTTT. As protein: CASSQGESSYNSPLHF.

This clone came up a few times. The CDR3 region is CASSIQGHTQYF. The CDR3 coding sequence is TGTGCCAGTAGTATCCAGGGGCATACGCAGTATTTT. The chain uses TRBV19 and TRBJ2-3, with D maybe TRBD1 (6 bases). Trimming left V 3 bases short and J 7 bases short, with 8 bases between. CDR3 size: 12 residues. CDR1 and CDR2 (germline): LNHDA, SQIVND (reference sequence).

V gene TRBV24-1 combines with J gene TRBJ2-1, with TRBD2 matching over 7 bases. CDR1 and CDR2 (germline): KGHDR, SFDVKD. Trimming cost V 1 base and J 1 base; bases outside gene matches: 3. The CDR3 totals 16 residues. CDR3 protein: CATSDFGRESYNEQFF. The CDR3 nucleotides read TGTGCCACCAGTGATTTTGGGCGGGAGTCCTACAATGAGCAGTTCTTC.

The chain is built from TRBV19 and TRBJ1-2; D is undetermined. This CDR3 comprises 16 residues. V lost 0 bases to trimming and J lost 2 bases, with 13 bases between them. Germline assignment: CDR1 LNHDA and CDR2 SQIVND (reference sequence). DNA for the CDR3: TGTGCCAGTAGTATAGATGTGTATGGGCAGAACTATGGCTACACCTTC. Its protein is CASSIDVYGQNYGYTF.

The CDR3 sequence is CASSSLAGGDNEQFF. DNA of the CDR3: TGTGCCAGCAGTTCCCTAGCGGGAGGGGACAATGAGCAGTTCTTC. V is TRBV28 and J is TRBJ2-1; the match to TRBD2 covers 12 bases. Losses at the gene ends were 4 bases for V and 5 bases for J; bases not matched to a gene: 3. The CDR3 totals 15 residues. CDR1 and CDR2 from the germline V gene are MDHEN and SYDVKM.

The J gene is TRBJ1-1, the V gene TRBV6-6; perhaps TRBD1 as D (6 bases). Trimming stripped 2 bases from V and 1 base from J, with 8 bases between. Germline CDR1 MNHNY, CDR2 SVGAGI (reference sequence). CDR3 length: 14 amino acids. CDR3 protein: CASSYAQGNTEAFF. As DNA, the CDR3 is TGTGCCAGCAGTTACGCACAGGGGAACACTGAAGCTTTCTTT.

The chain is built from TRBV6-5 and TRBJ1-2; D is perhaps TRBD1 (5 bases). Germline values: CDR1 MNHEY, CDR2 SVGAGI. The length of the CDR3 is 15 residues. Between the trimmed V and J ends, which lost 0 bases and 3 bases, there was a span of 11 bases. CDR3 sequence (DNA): TGTGCCAGCAGTTACTCGGGCACGGGGGACTATGGCTACACCTTC. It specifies CASSYSGTGDYGYTF.

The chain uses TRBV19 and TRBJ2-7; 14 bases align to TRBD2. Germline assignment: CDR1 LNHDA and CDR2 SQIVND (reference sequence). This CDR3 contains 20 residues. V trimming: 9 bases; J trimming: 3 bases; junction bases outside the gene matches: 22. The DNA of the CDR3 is TGTGCCAGCACCCCTCGGTGGGTGGGGACTAGCGGGAGAAGATTCTACGAGCAGTACTTC. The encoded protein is CASTPRWVGTSGRRFYEQYF.